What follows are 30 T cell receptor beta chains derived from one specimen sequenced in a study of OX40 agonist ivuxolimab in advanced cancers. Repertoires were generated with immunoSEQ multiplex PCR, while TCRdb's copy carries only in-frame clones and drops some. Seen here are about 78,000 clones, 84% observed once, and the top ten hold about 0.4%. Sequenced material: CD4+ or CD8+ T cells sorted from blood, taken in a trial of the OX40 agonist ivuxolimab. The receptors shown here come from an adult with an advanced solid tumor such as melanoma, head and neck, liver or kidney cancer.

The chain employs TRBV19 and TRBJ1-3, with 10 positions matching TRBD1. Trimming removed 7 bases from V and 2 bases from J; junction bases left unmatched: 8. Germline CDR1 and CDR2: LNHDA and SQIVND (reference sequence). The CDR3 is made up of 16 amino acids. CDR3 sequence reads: CASIPPGQGTGNTIYF. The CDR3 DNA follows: TGTGCCAGTATCCCCCCGGGACAGGGGACTGGAAACACCATATATTTT.

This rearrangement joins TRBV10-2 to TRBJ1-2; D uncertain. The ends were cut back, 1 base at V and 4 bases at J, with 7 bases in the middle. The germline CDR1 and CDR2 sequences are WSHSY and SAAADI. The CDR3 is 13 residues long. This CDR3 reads CASSELEVYGYTF. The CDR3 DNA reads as TGCGCCAGCAGTGAGTTGGAGGTCTATGGCTACACCTTC.

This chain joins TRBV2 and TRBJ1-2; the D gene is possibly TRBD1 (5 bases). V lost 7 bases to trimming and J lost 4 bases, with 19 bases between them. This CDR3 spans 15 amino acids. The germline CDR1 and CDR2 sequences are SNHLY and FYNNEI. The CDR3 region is CASTSRAGGSYGYTF. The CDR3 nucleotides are TGTGCCAGCACAAGCCGGGCCGGGGGGAGCTATGGCTACACCTTC.

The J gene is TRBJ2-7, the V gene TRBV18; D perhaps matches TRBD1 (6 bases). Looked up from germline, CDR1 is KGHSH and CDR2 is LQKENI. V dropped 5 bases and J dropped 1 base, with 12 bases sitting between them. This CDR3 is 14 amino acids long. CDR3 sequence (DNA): TGTGCCAGCTCATCTCGGACAGAATCCTACGAGCAGTACTTC. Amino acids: CASSSRTESYEQYF. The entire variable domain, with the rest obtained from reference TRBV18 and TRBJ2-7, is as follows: NAGVMQNPRHLVRRRGQEARLRCSPMKGHSHVYWYRQLPEEGLKFMVYLQKENIIDESGMPKERFSAEFPKEGPSILRIQQVVRGDSAAYFCASSSRTESYEQYFGPGTRLTVT.

CDR3 in DNA: TGTGCCTGGAGTGTAATAGGGAACGAGCAGTACTTC. It encodes CAWSVIGNEQYF. This chain links TRBV30 with TRBJ2-5; D is unresolved. The J call could be wrong; TRBJ2-7 is a better fit for the DNA end. The CDR3 extends over 12 amino acids. Germline lookup yields CDR1 GTSNPN and CDR2 SVGIG (reference sequence).

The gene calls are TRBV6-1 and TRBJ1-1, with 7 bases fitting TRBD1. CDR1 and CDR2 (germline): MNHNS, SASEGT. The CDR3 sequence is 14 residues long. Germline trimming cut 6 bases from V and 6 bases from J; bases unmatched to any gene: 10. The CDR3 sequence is CASSPGNRGSEAFF. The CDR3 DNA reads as TGTGCCAGCAGCCCAGGCAACAGGGGTTCTGAAGCTTTCTTT.

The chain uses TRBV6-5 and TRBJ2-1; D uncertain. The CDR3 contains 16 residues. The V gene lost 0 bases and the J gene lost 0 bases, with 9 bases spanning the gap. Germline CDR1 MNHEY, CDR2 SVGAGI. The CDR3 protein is CASSYSSPSSYNEQFF. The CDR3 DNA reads TGTGCCAGCAGTTACTCGAGCCCAAGCTCCTACAATGAGCAGTTCTTC.

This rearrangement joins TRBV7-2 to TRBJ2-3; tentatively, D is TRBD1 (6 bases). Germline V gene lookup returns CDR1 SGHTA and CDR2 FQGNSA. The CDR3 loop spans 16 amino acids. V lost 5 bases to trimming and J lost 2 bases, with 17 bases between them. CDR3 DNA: TGTGCCAGCAGCGGGGTTGGGGGCCATTACACAGATACGCAGTATTTT. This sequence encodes CASSGVGGHYTDTQYF.

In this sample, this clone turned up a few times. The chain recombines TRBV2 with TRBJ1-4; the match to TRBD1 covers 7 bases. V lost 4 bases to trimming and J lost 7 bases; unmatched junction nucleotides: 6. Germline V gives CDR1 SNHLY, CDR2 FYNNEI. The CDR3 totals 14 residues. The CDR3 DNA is TGTGCCAGCAGTGGCCGAGACAGGGCTGAAAAACTGTTTTTT. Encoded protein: CASSGRDRAEKLFF.

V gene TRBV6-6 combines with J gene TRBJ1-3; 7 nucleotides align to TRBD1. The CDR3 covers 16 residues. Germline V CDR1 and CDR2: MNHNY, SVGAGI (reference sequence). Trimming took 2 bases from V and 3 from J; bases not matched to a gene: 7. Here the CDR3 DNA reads TGTGCCAGCAGTTACCACAGGACAGGTGGTGGAAACACCATATATTTT. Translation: CASSYHRTGGGNTIYF.

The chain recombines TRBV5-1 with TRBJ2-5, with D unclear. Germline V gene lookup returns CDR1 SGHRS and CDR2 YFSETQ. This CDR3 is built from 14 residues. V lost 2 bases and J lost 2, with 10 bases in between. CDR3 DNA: TGCGCCAGCAGCTTTTCGGCTACACAAGAGACCCAGTACTTC. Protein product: CASSFSATQETQYF.

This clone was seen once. CDR3 bases: TGTGCCAGCAGCCCGAAACAGGGGCCTACCTATGGCTACACCTTC. It encodes CASSPKQGPTYGYTF. The chain couples TRBV5-6 to TRBJ1-2, with 7 bases matching TRBD1. From germline, CDR1 is SGHDT and CDR2 YYEEEE. This CDR3 spans 15 amino acids. The V gene end was trimmed by 4 bases and the J gene end by 4 bases; junction bases not matched to a gene: 10.

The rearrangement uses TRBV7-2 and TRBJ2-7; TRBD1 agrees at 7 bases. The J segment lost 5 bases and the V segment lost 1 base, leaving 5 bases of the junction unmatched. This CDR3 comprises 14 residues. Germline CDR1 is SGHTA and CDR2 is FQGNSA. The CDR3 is CASSLGGQGDEQYF. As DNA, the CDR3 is TGTGCCAGCAGCTTAGGGGGGCAGGGGGACGAGCAGTACTTC.

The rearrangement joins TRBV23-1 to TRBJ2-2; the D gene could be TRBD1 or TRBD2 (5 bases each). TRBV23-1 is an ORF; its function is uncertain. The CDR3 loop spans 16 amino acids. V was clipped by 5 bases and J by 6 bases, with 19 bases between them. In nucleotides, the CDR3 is TGCGCCAGCAGTAATGACGGGACGCCTAAGGCCGGGGAGCTGTTTTTT. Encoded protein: CASSNDGTPKAGELFF.

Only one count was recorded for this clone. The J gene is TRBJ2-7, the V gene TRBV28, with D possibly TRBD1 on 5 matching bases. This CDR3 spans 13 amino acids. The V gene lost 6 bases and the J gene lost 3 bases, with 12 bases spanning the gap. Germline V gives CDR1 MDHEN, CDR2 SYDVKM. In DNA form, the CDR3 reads TGTGCCAGCAGGACAGATTCCCGCTACGAGCAGTACTTC. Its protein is CASRTDSRYEQYF.

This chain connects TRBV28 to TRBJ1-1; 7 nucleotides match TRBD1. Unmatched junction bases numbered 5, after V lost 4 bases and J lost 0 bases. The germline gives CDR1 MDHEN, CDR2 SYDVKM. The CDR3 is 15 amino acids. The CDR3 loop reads CASSSLQGMNTEAFF. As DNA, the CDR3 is TGTGCCAGCAGTTCTCTACAGGGGATGAACACTGAAGCTTTCTTT.

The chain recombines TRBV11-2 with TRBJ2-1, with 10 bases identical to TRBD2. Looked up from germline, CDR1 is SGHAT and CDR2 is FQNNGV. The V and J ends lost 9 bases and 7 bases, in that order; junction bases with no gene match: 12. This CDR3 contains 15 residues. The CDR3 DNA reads TGTGCCAGTCTCCGGGCAGCGGGGGGGAAGAATGAGCAGTTCTTC. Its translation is CASLRAAGGKNEQFF. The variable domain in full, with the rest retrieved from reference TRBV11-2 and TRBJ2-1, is EAGVAQSPRYKIIEKRQSVAFWCNPISGHATLYWYQQILGQGPKLLIQFQNNGVVDDSQLPKDRFSAERLKGVDSTLKIQPAKLEDSAVYLCASLRAAGGKNEQFFGPGTRLTVL.

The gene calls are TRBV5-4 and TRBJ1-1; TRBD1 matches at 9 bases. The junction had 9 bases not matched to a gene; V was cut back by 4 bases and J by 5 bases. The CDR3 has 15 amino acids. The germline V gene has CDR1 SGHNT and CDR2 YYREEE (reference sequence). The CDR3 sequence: CASSPGGQGGTEAFF. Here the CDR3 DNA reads TGTGCCAGCAGCCCGGGGGGACAGGGAGGAACTGAAGCTTTCTTT.

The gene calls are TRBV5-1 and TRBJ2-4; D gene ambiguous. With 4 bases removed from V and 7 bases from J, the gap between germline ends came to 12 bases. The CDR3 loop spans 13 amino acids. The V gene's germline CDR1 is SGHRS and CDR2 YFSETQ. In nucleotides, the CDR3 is TGCGCCAGCAGCACCACGACCAGGAACATTCAGTACTTC. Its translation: CASSTTTRNIQYF.

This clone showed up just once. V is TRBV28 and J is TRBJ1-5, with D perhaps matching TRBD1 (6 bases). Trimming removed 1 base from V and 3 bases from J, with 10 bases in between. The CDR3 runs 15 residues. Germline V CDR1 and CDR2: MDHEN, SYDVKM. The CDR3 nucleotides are TGTGCCAGCAGTTTATCAGGGGCTCTCAATCAGCCCCAGCATTTT. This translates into CASSLSGALNQPQHF.

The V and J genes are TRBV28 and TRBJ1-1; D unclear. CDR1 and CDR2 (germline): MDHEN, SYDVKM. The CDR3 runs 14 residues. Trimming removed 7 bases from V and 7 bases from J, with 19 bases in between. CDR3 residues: CASNPPAGVYEAFF. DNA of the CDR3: TGTGCCAGCAACCCCCCCGCCGGAGTCTATGAAGCTTTCTTT.

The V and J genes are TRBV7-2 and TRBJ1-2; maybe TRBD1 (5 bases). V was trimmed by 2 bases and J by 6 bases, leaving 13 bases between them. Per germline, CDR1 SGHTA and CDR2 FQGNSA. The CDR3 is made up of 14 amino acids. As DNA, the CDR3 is TGTGCCAGCAGCTTAATGACCGGGACTAATGGCTACACCTTC. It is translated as CASSLMTGTNGYTF.

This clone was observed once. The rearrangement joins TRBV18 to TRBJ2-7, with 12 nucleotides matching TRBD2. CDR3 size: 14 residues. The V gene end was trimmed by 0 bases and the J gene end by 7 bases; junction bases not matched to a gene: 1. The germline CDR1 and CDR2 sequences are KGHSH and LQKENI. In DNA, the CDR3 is TGTGCCAGCTCACCACCCGGGACTAGCGGGGAGCAGTACTTC. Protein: CASSPPGTSGEQYF.

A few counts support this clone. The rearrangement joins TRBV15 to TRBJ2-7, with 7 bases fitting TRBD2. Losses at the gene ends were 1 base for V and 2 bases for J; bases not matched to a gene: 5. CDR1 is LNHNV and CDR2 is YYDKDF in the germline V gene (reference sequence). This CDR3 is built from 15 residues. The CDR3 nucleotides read TGTGCCACCAGCAGAGGAGGGACTACAGCCTACGAGCAGTACGTC. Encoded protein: CATSRGGTTAYEQYV.

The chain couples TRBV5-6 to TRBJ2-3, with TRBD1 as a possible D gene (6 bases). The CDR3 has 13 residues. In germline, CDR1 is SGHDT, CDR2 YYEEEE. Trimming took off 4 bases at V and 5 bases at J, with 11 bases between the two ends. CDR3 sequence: CASSDQGRDTQYF. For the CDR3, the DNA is TGTGCCAGCAGCGACCAGGGGAGAGATACGCAGTATTTT. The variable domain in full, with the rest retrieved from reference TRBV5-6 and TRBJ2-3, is DAGVTQSPTHLIKTRGQQVTLRCSPKSGHDTVSWYQQALGQGPQFIFQYYEEEERQRGNFPDRFSGHQFPNYSSELNVNALLLGDSALYLCASSDQGRDTQYFGPGTRLTVL.

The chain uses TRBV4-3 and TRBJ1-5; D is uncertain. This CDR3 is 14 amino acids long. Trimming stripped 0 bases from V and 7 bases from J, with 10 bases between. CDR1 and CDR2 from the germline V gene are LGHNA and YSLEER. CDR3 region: CASSQEWGSQPQHF. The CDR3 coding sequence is TGCGCCAGCAGCCAAGAATGGGGTAGCCAGCCCCAGCATTTT.

This chain's CDR3 is CASSGQSRGYTF. In DNA, the CDR3 is TGTGCCAGCAGTGGCCAGAGCCGAGGCTACACCTTC. The J gene is TRBJ1-2, the V gene TRBV2; the D is unclear. The CDR3 sequence is 12 residues long. Germline V CDR1 and CDR2: SNHLY, FYNNEI. The V gene lost 4 bases and the J gene lost 8 bases, with 11 bases spanning the gap.

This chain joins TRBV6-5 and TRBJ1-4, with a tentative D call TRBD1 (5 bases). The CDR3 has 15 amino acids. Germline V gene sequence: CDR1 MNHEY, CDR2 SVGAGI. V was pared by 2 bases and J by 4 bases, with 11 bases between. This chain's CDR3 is CASSYGGVHNEKLFF. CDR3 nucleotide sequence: TGTGCCAGCAGTTACGGAGGGGTTCATAATGAAAAACTGTTTTTT.

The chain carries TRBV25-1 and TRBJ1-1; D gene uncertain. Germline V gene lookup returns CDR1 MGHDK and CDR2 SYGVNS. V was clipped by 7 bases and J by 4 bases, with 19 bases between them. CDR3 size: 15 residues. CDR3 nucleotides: TGTGCCAGCACTCCCTCCCTAGCGGGGAGCACTGAAGCTTTCTTT. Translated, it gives CASTPSLAGSTEAFF.

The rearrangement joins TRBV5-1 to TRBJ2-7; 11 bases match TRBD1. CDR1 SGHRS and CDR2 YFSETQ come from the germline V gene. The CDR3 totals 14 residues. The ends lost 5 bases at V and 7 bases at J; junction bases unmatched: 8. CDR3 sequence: CASRTGTGGMEQYF. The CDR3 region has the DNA TGCGCCAGCAGGACCGGGACAGGGGGTATGGAGCAGTACTTC.